The clone carrying this T cell receptor (beta chain) was counted many times. These data belong to a study of T cells in Graves' hyperthyroidism and ophthalmopathy. Amplified TCR beta CDR3 regions came from RNA transcripts. The TCR CDR3 first-round RT-PCR relied on the HTBI primer set. Each CDR3 protein gets one entry after TCRdb re-called the multiplex PCR reads with MiXCR. The sample holds more than 500,000 distinct CDR3 sequences, around 15% seen once. This receptor was identified in a woman aged 25 to 39 with Graves' hyperthyroidism. Sequencing input: blood.

CDR3 nucleotide sequence: TGTGCCAGCAGTTCTCGGGACGTCCATGGGGTGGCTTTCTTT. It translates to CASSSRDVHGVAFF. The chain combines TRBV27 with TRBJ1-1; the D gene is possibly TRBD1 (5 bases). This CDR3 has 14 amino acids. Germline loops: CDR1 MNHEY, CDR2 SMNVEV (reference sequence). V shed 4 bases and J shed 11 bases, with 20 bases lying between them.